These 18 T cell receptor beta chains came from one sample sequenced in a study of blood T cell repertoires in COVID-19. Produced via immunoSEQ multiplex PCR; TCRdb's table is partial and in-frame only. Among approximately 58,000 clones, roughly 82% were seen once, and the ten largest hold 5.6%. The specimen sequenced was peripheral blood. The source of these receptors is an older woman with acute or convalescent COVID-19.

This clone was seen only once. The chain combines TRBV15 with TRBJ2-7; the D gene is possibly TRBD1 (6 bases). V was clipped by 0 bases and J by 9 bases, with 18 bases between them. This CDR3 is built from 15 residues. CDR1 is LNHNV and CDR2 is YYDKDF in the germline V gene (reference sequence). Here the CDR3 reads CATSRDLPGAGWQYF. The CDR3 DNA reads as TGTGCCACCAGCAGAGACCTCCCAGGGGCTGGGTGGCAGTACTTC.

The genes are TRBV4-1 and TRBJ1-6; D may be TRBD1 (5 bases). Per germline, CDR1 MGHRA and CDR2 YSYEKL. The CDR3 runs 17 residues. V lost 1 base to trimming and J lost 4 bases, with 14 bases between them. CDR3 nucleotide sequence: TGCGCCAGCAGCCAAGTACCGGACACGGCTTATAATTCACCCCTCCACTTT. It yields the protein CASSQVPDTAYNSPLHF.

This clone was detected once. The chain has TRBV19 and TRBJ1-1; weak D call: TRBD1 (5 bases). Trimming left V 7 bases short and J 0 bases short, with 18 bases between. The CDR3 runs 16 residues. The germline V gene has CDR1 LNHDA and CDR2 SQIVND (reference sequence). DNA of the CDR3: TGTGCCAGTACCCCGGGCTGGGGCCCCATGAACACTGAAGCTTTCTTT. This codes for CASTPGWGPMNTEAFF.

The chain recombines TRBV5-1 with TRBJ1-2; 7 nucleotides align to TRBD1. Germline values: CDR1 SGHRS, CDR2 YFSETQ. V shed 0 bases and J 4 bases; nucleotides not matched to a gene: 3. The CDR3 contains 14 residues. CDR3 nucleotide sequence: TGCGCCAGCAGCTTGGAAGGGGGCCCCTATGGCTACACCTTC. The encoded protein is CASSLEGGPYGYTF. Full variable domain (remainder filled in from reference TRBV5-1 and TRBJ1-2): KAGVTQTPRYLIKTRGQQVTLSCSPISGHRSVSWYQQTPGQGLQFLFEYFSETQRNKGNFPGRFSGRQFSNSRSEMNVSTLELGDSALYLCASSLEGGPYGYTFGSGTRLTVV.

This clone was observed a handful of times. This chain uses TRBV24-1 with TRBJ1-2, with D possibly being TRBD1 (5 bases). Germline V gene lookup returns CDR1 KGHDR and CDR2 SFDVKD. V lost 7 bases and J 6 bases, leaving 17 bases between the germline ends. This CDR3 contains 14 residues. CDR3 protein: CATSSAGFSDGYTF. Here the CDR3 DNA reads TGTGCCACCAGCAGTGCAGGGTTTAGTGATGGCTACACCTTC.

The CDR3 loop is CASNPDSYNSPLHF. The CDR3 DNA sequence: TGTGCCAGTAATCCAGACTCCTATAATTCACCCCTCCACTTT. This sequence joins TRBV19 and TRBJ1-6; D ambiguous. Looked up from germline, CDR1 is LNHDA and CDR2 is SQIVND (reference sequence). Trimming left V 7 bases short and J 0 bases short, with 7 bases between. There are 14 residues in the CDR3.

This chain links TRBV5-1 with TRBJ1-4, with 9 bases lining up with TRBD1. The CDR3 spans 17 residues. Unmatched junction bases numbered 10, after V lost 4 bases and J lost 3 bases. From germline, CDR1 is SGHRS and CDR2 YFSETQ. CDR3 coding DNA: TGCGCCAGCAGCCCTGGACAGGGGAGGCAGGCTAATGAAAAACTGTTTTTT. Translated: CASSPGQGRQANEKLFF.

The chain's CDR3 is CAIGGYNEQFF. The CDR3 region has the DNA TGTGCCATCGGGGGATACAATGAGCAGTTCTTC. The rearrangement joins TRBV2 to TRBJ2-1; TRBD2 might be the D (6 bases). Deletions cut 10 bases from V and 4 bases from J, with 8 bases between. CDR3 length: 11 amino acids. CDR1 is SNHLY, CDR2 FYNNEI, per germline.

J is TRBJ1-4 and V is TRBV5-1, with 7 bases lining up with TRBD1. The V and J ends lost 4 bases and 2 bases, in that order; junction bases with no gene match: 11. Germline CDR1 and CDR2: SGHRS and YFSETQ. CDR3 length: 17 amino acids. CDR3 sequence: CASSPGTASRTNEKLFF. CDR3 coding DNA: TGCGCCAGCAGCCCAGGGACAGCCAGTAGGACTAATGAAAAACTGTTTTTT.

V usage is TRBV6-1 and J usage is TRBJ2-2; perhaps TRBD2 as D (5 bases). Deletions cut 2 bases from V and 4 bases from J, with 11 bases between. Per the germline V gene, CDR1 is MNHNS and CDR2 is SASEGT. The CDR3 contains 15 residues. The CDR3 DNA reads as TGTGCCAGCAGTGAACTCGGGGTTGGCACCGGGGAGCTGTTTTTT. Residues: CASSELGVGTGELFF.

This clone appeared once. CDR3 in amino acids: CASSLGVGPQLGYGYTF. Here the CDR3 DNA reads TGTGCCAGCAGTCTAGGGGTTGGGCCCCAGCTGGGTTATGGCTACACCTTC. The chain recombines TRBV5-6 with TRBJ1-2, with D possibly matching TRBD1 (5 bases). The V gene lost 5 bases and the J gene lost 5 bases, with 25 bases spanning the gap. Germline CDR1 is SGHDT and CDR2 is YYEEEE. This CDR3 has 17 residues.

This clone was detected only once. The chain recombines TRBV7-9 with TRBJ2-5; 13 nucleotides line up with TRBD2. Looked up from germline, CDR1 is SEHNR and CDR2 is FQNEAQ (reference sequence). The ends lost 5 bases at V and 3 bases at J; junction bases unmatched: 6. The length of the CDR3 is 16 residues. CDR3 DNA: TGTGCCAGCAGCGCGGCCGGGACTAGCGGGGAAGAGACCCAGTACTTC. Protein product: CASSAAGTSGEETQYF.

The chain joins TRBV2 to TRBJ2-1; TRBD2 aligns across 11 bases. The CDR3 sequence is 16 residues long. J was trimmed by 6 bases and V by 5 bases; bases with no gene match: 9. Per the germline V gene, CDR1 is SNHLY and CDR2 is FYNNEI. The CDR3 sequence is CASSPKLAGASNEQFF. The CDR3 DNA reads TGTGCCAGCAGTCCTAAACTAGCGGGGGCTTCCAATGAGCAGTTCTTC.

V gene TRBV5-1 combines with J gene TRBJ2-2; 11 nucleotides line up with TRBD2. Germline V gene lookup returns CDR1 SGHRS and CDR2 YFSETQ. After removal of 10 bases from V and 5 bases from J, the junction contained 13 bases not matched to a gene. There are 16 residues in the CDR3. The CDR3 sequence is CARPLAGGGKTGELFF. The CDR3 DNA follows: TGCGCCCGCCCCTTAGCGGGGGGGGGAAAAACCGGGGAGCTGTTTTTT. Combining the CDR3 with reference TRBV5-1 and TRBJ2-2 gives the whole variable domain KAGVTQTPRYLIKTRGQQVTLSCSPISGHRSVSWYQQTPGQGLQFLFEYFSETQRNKGNFPGRFSGRQFSNSRSEMNVSTLELGDSALYLCARPLAGGGKTGELFFGEGSRLTVL.

The chain recombines TRBV12-5 with TRBJ2-5, with D possibly matching TRBD1 (5 bases). Between the trimmed V and J ends, which lost 5 bases and 4 bases, there was a span of 11 bases. This CDR3 has 13 residues. Germline CDR1 LGHNT, CDR2 FRNRAP. CDR3 bases: TGTGCTAGTGGTCCCCCAGGGTCAGAGACCCAGTACTTC. Translating gives CASGPPGSETQYF.

This chain uses TRBV5-1 with TRBJ2-3; TRBD2 matches 8 bases. Trimming at V came to 4 bases and at J to 0 bases, leaving 7 bases not matched to a gene. Germline CDR1 is SGHRS and CDR2 is YFSETQ. The CDR3 covers 16 residues. The CDR3 coding sequence is TGCGCCAGCAGCGGCCACGGGGGGGTTAGCACAGATACGCAGTATTTT. Amino acids: CASSGHGGVSTDTQYF.

This chain uses TRBV6-5 with TRBJ1-6; D unclear. The V and J ends lost 6 bases and 5 bases respectively, with 11 bases between them. CDR3 length equals 14 residues. Germline CDR1 reads MNHEY; CDR2 reads SVGAGI. This CDR3 is CASRRESDNSPLHF. For the CDR3, the DNA is TGTGCCAGCAGGAGGGAGTCGGATAATTCACCCCTCCACTTT.

This clone was seen more than once but under ten times. This chain joins TRBV27 and TRBJ1-4; D is ambiguous. This CDR3 region has 15 residues. Deletions cut 1 base from V and 6 bases from J, with 12 bases between. Germline CDR1 and CDR2: MNHEY and SMNVEV (reference sequence). This chain's CDR3 is CASSLYGRMDEKLFF. CDR3 in DNA: TGTGCCAGCAGTTTATATGGGAGAATGGATGAAAAACTGTTTTTT.